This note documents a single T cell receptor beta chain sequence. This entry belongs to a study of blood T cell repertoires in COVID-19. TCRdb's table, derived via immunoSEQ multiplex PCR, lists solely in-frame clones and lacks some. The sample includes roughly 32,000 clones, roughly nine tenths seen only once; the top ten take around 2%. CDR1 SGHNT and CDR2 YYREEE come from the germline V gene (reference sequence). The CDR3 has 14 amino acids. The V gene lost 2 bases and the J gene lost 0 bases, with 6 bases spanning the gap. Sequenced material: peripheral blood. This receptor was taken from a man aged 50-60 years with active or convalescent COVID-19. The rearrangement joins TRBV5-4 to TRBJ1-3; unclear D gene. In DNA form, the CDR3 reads TGTGCCAGCAGCTTCACAGCCTCTGGAAACACCATATATTTT. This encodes CASSFTASGNTIYF.